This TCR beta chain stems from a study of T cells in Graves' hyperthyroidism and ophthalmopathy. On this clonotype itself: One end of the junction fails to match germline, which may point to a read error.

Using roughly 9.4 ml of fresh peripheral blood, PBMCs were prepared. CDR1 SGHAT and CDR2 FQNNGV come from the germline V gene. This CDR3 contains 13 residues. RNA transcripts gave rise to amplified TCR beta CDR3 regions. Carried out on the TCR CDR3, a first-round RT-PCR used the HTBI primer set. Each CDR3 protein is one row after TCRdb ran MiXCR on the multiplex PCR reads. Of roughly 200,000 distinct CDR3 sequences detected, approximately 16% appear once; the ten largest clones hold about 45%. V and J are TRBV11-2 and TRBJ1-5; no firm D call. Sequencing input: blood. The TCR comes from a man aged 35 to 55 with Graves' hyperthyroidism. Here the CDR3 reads CASSLDRAEPQHF. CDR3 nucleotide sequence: TGTGCCAGCAGCCTAGACCGGGCTGAGCCCCAGCATTTT.